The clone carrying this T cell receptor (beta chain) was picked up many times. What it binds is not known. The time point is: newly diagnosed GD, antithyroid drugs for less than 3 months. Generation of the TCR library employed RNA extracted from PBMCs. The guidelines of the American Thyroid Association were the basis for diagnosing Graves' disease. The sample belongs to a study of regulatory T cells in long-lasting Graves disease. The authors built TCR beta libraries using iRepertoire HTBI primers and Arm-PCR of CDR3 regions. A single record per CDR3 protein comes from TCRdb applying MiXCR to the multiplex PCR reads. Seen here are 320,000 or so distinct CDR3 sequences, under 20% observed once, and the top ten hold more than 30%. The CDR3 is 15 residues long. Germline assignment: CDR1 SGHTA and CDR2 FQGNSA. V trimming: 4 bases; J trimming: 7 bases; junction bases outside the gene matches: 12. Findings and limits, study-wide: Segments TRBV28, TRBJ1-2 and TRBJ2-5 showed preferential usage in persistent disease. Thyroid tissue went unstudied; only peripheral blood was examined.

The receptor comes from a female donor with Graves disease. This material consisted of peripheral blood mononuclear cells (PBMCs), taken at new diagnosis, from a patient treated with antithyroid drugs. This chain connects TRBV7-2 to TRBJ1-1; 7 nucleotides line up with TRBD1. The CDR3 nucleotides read TGTGCCAGCAGCTCCCCCGTGACAGGGCGGGATGAAGCTTTCTTT. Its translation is CASSSPVTGRDEAFF.